The present T cell receptor (beta chain) was sequenced within a study of cytomegalovirus exposure and HLA in healthy donors. This PCR relied on a set of 60 Vbeta primers and 13 Jbeta primers. Only in-frame clones appear in the TCRdb table, and some are missing; sequencing was by immunoSEQ multiplex PCR. The sample holds some 150,000 clones, roughly 78% seen once. Germline CDR1 is SGHTA and CDR2 is FQGNSA. V was clipped by 4 bases and J by 1 base; unmatched bases: 13. This CDR3 spans 18 amino acids. On this clone itself: What it binds is not known.

General observations from the study: Information on immune exposure was restricted to one variable (CMV serostatus).

The sequence came from a man between 18 and 35 years old in good health and CMV-seropositive. Sequenced: PBMCs. The chain links TRBV7-2 to TRBJ1-5; TRBD1 matches at 7 bases. This CDR3 reads CASSSTGQAPLSNQPQHF. The CDR3 bases are TGTGCCAGCAGCTCAACCGGACAGGCGCCTCTCAGCAATCAGCCCCAGCATTTT.